Included here is one TCR beta chain sequence, with context. The CDR3 runs to 14 residues. V lost 3 bases, J lost 5 bases, and 16 bases lay in between. Germline V gene lookup returns CDR1 DFQATT and CDR2 SNEGSKA (reference sequence). TCRdb re-derived calls from the RT-PCR reads in MiXCR, one entry per CDR3 protein. The sample records fewer than 800,000 distinct CDR3 sequences, 13% to 15% being singletons. The receptor was isolated from a female donor in good health, serving as a healthy control. The sample consisted of memory CD4+ T cells from blood. This rearrangement joins TRBV20-1 to TRBJ1-1; possible D gene TRBD1, 6 bases. The DNA of the CDR3 is TGCAGTGCTAGGAGGGCAGGGGCAACTACTGAAGCTTTCTTT. Translating it yields CSARRAGATTEAFF.